Given below is one T cell receptor beta chain in context. This clone occurred once. Its antigen remains undetermined. One base away there is no much larger clone; base qualities are not given. TCR CDR3 regions were amplified from genomic DNA by multiplex PCR using the deep immunoSEQ assay. Genomic DNA extracted from each cell subset was distributed evenly over all wells of several immunoSEQ 96-well plates, and each plate served as one replicate. Each replicate PCR for sorted subsets received 200 ng genomic DNA, equal to around 32,000 T cell genomes. The purified libraries were quantified using a Qubit 3.0 fluorometer, sized with a Bioanalyzer 2100, and then quantified again using the KAPA Library Quantification kit. A separate single-read 150-cycle Illumina NextSeq 550 flow cell was used to sequence each immunoSEQ 96-well plate. The study's own analysis went as follows. Because the immunoSEQ output included only junctional sequences and no quality scores, the filtering could not be the same as the filtering used for full-length reads. To assign V/J genes and CDR3, sequences were annotated against IMGT germline references using PyIR, a Python wrapper for IgBLAST v1.9. Reads with weak V/J assignments (E-value above 1e-6), missing CDR3, stop codons, out-of-frame junctions, or ambiguous translated residues were removed. V3J clonotypes were defined by identical inferred V gene, J gene, and CDR3 amino acid sequence. The percentage overlap between two repertoires was calculated by dividing the number of shared unique clonotypes by the size of the smaller repertoire. Richness of each repertoire was evaluated using RTK rarefaction, the Chao1 estimator, and Recon v2.1 estimates of unobserved clonotypes. Generation probabilities were computed with OLGA for all TCRbeta clonotypes obtained by the gDNA method from several donors. This immuneACCESS table, as held by TCRdb, lists in-frame sequences with V and J called but not all clones. Of the missing ones, under half trace to an unresolved V gene in checked studies; the others have no known cause. The DNA was the basis for D and trimming; V, J and clone size are from that table. This sample lists 2 million to 2.5 million clones; approximately 94% were detected once. About 0.38% of the sample goes to the ten largest clones.

Here V drops 4 bases and J drops 5 bases, and the junction holds 9 bases not matched to any gene. Spanning cysteine to phenylalanine, the CDR3 consists of 15 amino acids. Just the 45-base CDR3 DNA is kept, in frame starting at base 1. In the germline V gene, CDR1 corresponds to MNHEY and CDR2 to SVGAGI. This sample is part of a study of shared clonotypes between healthy human individuals (dated by TCRdb to 2018 to 2021). About the study as a whole: The cohort comprised two women and three men aged 18 to 49 years. For each donor, three plates each were used for CD4 naive and CD4 memory, two plates were used for CD8 naive, and one plate was used for CD8 memory. To estimate repertoire size and how much clonotypes are shared between individuals, the study performed deep sequencing of blood TCR repertoires from roughly five healthy adults. Libraries were prepared and TCR repertoires were sequenced by different laboratories using diverse techniques, in order to increase sequencing depth and limit assay-specific biases. Leukapheresis yielded between about 0.94 and 8.9 billion PBMCs per donor. Results the study describes overall, beyond this receptor: When a few donors were compared, the shared fraction of clonotypes was 5% to 6.5% for naive CD4, about 4% for naive CD8, 2.3% for memory CD4, and 0.35% to 0.4% for memory CD8. Even with the large sequencing depth, rarefaction of the sorted-subset datasets indicated that sequencing was incomplete. Based on pairwise subsampling, the degree of clonotype sharing among donors was expected to be affected by sequencing depth. Clonotypes shared by all four sorted-subset donors showed higher generation probabilities than non-shared clonotypes. Sampling was limited to blood, and TCR repertoires in tissue likely differ from TCR repertoires in blood. Estimated clonotype richness was generally larger for naive than for memory subsets. The genetic and exposure-history diversity represented was limited by the small number of donors.

The donors were healthy, HIV-negative adults who had no recently reported acute infections or vaccinations. Every donor was a Caucasian adult residing in Nashville, Tennessee, USA. CD4+ T cells were enriched by magnetic negative selection; naive cells were then positively selected on CD45RA, and the negative fraction formed the memory subset. Blood was obtained by leukapheresis, after which PBMCs were separated by Ficoll-Histopaque density gradient centrifugation and cryopreserved in liquid nitrogen vapor phase. Analytical flow cytometry was used to check the purity and quantity of each magnetically sorted T cell population. Each sorted fraction had its genomic DNA isolated and then quantified by UV absorbance on a Nanodrop 2000c.

The clonotype originates from a man between 18 and 35 years old in good health. Some clones in this sample may be carry-over from other donors' samples. The sequenced material came from naive CD4+ T cells from PBMCs. Reading the label with the study, this specimen's cell subset or site is: CD45RA+ positively selected. The chain uses TRBV6-5 and TRBJ1-2, and TRBD1 matches 8 of the central bases. The sequence in DNA is TGTGCCAGCAGTTTCCCACAGGGGGGAATATATGGCTACACCTTC. This codes for CASSFPQGGIYGYTF.